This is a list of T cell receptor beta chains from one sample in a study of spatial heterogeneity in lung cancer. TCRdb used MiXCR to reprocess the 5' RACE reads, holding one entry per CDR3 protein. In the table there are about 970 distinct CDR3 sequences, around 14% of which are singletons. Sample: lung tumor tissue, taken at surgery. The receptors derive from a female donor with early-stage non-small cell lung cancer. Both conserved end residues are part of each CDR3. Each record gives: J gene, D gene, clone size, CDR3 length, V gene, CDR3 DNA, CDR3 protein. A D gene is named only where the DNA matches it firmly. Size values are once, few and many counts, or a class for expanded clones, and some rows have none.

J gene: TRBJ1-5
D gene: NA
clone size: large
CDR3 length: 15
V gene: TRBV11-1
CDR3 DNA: TGTGCCAGCAGCCGGGGCGGAACAGGGAATCAGCCCCAGCATTTT
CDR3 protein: CASSRGGTGNQPQHF

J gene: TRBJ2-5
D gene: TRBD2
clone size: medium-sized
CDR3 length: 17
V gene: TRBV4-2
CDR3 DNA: TGTGCCAGCAGCCAAGATTCGTTGCTAGCGGGAGGGGAGACCCAGTACTTC
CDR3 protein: CASSQDSLLAGGETQYF

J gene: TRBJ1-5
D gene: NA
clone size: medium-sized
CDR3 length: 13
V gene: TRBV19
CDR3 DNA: TGTGCCAGTAGTACCGGGGGACCGCAGCCCCAGCATTTT
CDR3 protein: CASSTGGPQPQHF

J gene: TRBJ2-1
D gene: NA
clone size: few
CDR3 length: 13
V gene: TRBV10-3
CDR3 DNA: TGTGCCATTACCCCTGGACTGGCCAATGAGCAGTTCTTC
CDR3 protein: CAITPGLANEQFF

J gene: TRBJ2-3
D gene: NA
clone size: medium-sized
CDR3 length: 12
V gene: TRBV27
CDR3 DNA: TGTGCCAGCAGTAAACGGACAGATACGCAGTATTTT
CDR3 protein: CASSKRTDTQYF

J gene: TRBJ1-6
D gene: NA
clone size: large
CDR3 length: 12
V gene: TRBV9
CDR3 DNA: TGTGCCAGCAGCGCCACCTCCGGACCCCTCCACTTT
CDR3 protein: CASSATSGPLHF

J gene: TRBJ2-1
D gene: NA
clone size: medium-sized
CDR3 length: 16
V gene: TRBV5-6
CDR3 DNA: TGTGCCAGCAGCCCAAGATGGTTAGCGCTCTACAATGAGCAGTTCTTC
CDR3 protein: CASSPRWLALYNEQFF

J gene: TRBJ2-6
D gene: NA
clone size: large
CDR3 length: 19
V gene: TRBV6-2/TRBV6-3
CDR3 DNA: TGTGCCAGCAGTTACCTTCTGGGGGAATTACTCTCTGGGGCCAACGTCCTGACTTTC
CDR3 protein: CASSYLLGELLSGANVLTF

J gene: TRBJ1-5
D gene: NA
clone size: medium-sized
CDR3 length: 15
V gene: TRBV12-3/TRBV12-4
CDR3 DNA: TGTGCCAGCAGTTTGTACAGGGAGCCCATTCGGCCCCAGCATTTT
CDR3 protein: CASSLYREPIRPQHF

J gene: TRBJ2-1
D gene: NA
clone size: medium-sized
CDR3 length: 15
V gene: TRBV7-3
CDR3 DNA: TGTGCCAGCAGCCAAGCAGGGGTTACAGGCAATGAGCAGTTCTTC
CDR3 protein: CASSQAGVTGNEQFF

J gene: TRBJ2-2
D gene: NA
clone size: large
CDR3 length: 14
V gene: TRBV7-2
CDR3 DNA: TGTGCCAGCAGCTTAGACAGGGTGGCCGGGGAGCTGTTTTTT
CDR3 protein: CASSLDRVAGELFF

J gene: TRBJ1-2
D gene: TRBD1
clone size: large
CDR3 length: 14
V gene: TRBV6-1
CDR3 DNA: TGTGCCAGCAGGGAGCCGGGACAGGGGGTTGGCTACACCTTC
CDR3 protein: CASREPGQGVGYTF

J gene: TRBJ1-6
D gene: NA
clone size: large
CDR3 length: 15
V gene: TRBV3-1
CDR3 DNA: TGTGCCAGCAGCCCCCGGGGGAGTGATAATTCACCCCTCCACTTT
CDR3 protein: CASSPRGSDNSPLHF

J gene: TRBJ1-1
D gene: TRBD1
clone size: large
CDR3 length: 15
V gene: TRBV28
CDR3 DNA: TGTGCCAGCAGTTTGGGACAGGGGTTTCGCACTGAAGCTTTCTTT
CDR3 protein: CASSLGQGFRTEAFF

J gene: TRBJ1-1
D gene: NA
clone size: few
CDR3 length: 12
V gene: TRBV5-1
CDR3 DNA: TGCGCCAGCAGCGGCGGGGTGGCTGAAGCTTTCTTT
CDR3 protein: CASSGGVAEAFF

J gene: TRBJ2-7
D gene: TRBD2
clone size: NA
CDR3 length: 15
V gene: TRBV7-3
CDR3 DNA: TGTGCCAGCAGCTTAACTTTAGCGGGACCCTACGAGCAGTACTTC
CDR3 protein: CASSLTLAGPYEQYF

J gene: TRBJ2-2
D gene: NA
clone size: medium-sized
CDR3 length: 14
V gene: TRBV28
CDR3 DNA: TGTGCCAGCATCGCGGGAACCAACACCGGGGAGCTGTTTTTT
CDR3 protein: CASIAGTNTGELFF

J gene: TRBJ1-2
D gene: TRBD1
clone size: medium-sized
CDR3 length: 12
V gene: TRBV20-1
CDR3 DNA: TGCAGTGCCACCGGGACAGCGTATGGCTACACCTTC
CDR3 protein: CSATGTAYGYTF

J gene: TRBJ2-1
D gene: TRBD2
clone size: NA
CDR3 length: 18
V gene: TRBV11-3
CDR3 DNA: TGTGCCAGCAGCTTTGCTACTAGCGGGAACGCCGCCTACAATGAGCAGTTCTTC
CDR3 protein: CASSFATSGNAAYNEQFF

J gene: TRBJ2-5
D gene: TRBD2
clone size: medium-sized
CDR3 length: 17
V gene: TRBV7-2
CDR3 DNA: TGTGCCAGCAGCTTAGCGCTCGGACTAGCGGAGGGGGAGACCCAGTACTTC
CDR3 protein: CASSLALGLAEGETQYF

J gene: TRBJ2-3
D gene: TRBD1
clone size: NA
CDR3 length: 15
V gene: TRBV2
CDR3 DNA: TGTGCCAGCAGTGACAGGGGGCAAGGCACAGATACGCAGTATTTT
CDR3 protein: CASSDRGQGTDTQYF

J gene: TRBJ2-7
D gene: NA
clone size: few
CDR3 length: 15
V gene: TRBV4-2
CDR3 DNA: TGTGCCAGCAGCCAATTCAGGGGCACCTCCTACGAGCAGTACTTC
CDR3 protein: CASSQFRGTSYEQYF

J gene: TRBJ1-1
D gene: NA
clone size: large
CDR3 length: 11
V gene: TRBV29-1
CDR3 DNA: TGCAGCGTCCAGGGTCTGGGGGGAGCTTTCTTT
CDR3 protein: CSVQGLGGAFF